This TCR beta chain was retrieved from a study of blood T cell repertoires in COVID-19. This CDR3 has 14 amino acids. Per germline, CDR1 KGHSH and CDR2 LQKENI. V was cut by 1 base and J by 5 bases, with 8 bases left in between. Assay used: immunoSEQ multiplex PCR; TCRdb lists only in-frame clones, some missing. The table lists 55,000 to 95,000 clones, roughly 80% of them singletons, with approximately 22% in the top ten. The TCR comes from a woman in her sixties or seventies with acute or convalescent COVID-19. This rearrangement joins TRBV18 to TRBJ1-4, with D maybe TRBD1 (5 bases). The sample was peripheral blood. The CDR3 DNA reads TGTGCCAGCTCACCACAGGGGAGGAATGAAAAACTGTTTTTT. Encoded protein: CASSPQGRNEKLFF.